The 8 T cell receptor beta chains given below trace back to one sample, sequenced in a study of blood T cell repertoires in COVID-19. Sequenced by immunoSEQ multiplex PCR; TCRdb stores in-frame clones only, minus some. Of 70,000 or so clones in the sample, around 86% are singletons; the top ten hold 9.5% to 13%. The sequencing input was peripheral blood. The receptors derive from a woman younger than 35 with acute or convalescent COVID-19.

V and J are TRBV19 and TRBJ1-1, with a weak D call TRBD1 (6 bases). Between the trimmed V and J ends, which lost 3 bases and 2 bases, there was a span of 19 bases. This CDR3 contains 17 residues. CDR1 LNHDA and CDR2 SQIVND come from the germline V gene (reference sequence). CDR3 residues: CASSMIQGPYGNTEAFF. The CDR3 DNA reads TGTGCCAGTAGTATGATCCAGGGGCCCTATGGAAACACTGAAGCTTTCTTT.

This clone has just a few counts. This chain connects TRBV10-3 to TRBJ2-7, with 9 bases that match TRBD1. Germline CDR1 and CDR2: ENHRY and SYGVKD. The CDR3 runs to 15 residues. The J segment lost 3 bases and the V segment lost 4 bases, leaving 7 bases of the junction unmatched. This chain's CDR3 is CAISGGTGSGYEQYF. The CDR3 coding sequence is TGTGCCATCAGTGGCGGGACAGGGTCAGGCTACGAGCAGTACTTC.

V is TRBV5-1 and J is TRBJ2-1, with D possibly being TRBD1 (6 bases). Germline-derived CDR1 and CDR2 are SGHRS and YFSETQ. Deletions cut 0 bases from V and 8 bases from J, with 15 bases between. The CDR3 runs 15 residues. CDR3 region: CASSLAQGSLDEQFF. The CDR3 DNA follows: TGCGCCAGCAGCTTGGCACAGGGATCTTTGGATGAGCAGTTCTTC.

V usage is TRBV28 and J usage is TRBJ1-5, with D maybe TRBD1 (6 bases). This CDR3 is built from 14 residues. Germline CDR1 and CDR2: MDHEN and SYDVKM. Trimming shortened V by 10 bases and J by 0 bases, and 13 bases separated the two germline ends. Here the CDR3 reads CAIQRGYSNQPQHF. CDR3 nucleotides: TGTGCCATCCAAAGGGGGTATAGCAATCAGCCCCAGCATTTT.

This rearrangement joins TRBV16 to TRBJ1-1, with D unresolved. V gave up 4 bases and J gave up 0 bases, with 9 bases separating them. The CDR3 is made up of 14 amino acids. CDR1 and CDR2 (germline): KGHSY, FQNENV. CDR3 DNA sequence: TGTGCCAGCAGCCCACAATTGATGAACACTGAAGCTTTCTTT. This translates into CASSPQLMNTEAFF. Drawing the rest from reference TRBV16 and TRBJ1-1, the complete variable domain is GEEVAQTPKHLVRGEGQKAKLYCAPIKGHSYVFWYQQVLKNEFKFLISFQNENVFDETGMPKERFSAKCLPNSPCSLEIQATKLEDSAVYFCASSPQLMNTEAFFGQGTRLTVV.

V usage is TRBV29-1 and J usage is TRBJ2-7, with 9 positions matching TRBD2. The CDR3 length is 15 residues. Germline loops: CDR1 SQVTM, CDR2 ANQGSEA. V was pared by 6 bases and J by 0 bases, with 9 bases of the junction left unmatched. CDR3 in amino acids: CSVSVLAGDSYEQYF. The CDR3 nucleotides read TGCAGCGTCTCAGTCTTAGCGGGAGACTCCTACGAGCAGTACTTC.

This chain joins TRBV5-4 and TRBJ2-7; 10 bases match TRBD1. The CDR3 is 17 residues long. Germline V gene data show CDR1 as SGHNT and CDR2 as YYREEE (reference sequence). V was pared by 4 bases and J by 5 bases, with 15 bases of the junction left unmatched. The CDR3 protein is CASSPGGRDRGLNEQYF. The CDR3 nucleotides are TGTGCCAGCAGCCCCGGAGGCCGGGACAGGGGTTTAAACGAGCAGTACTTC.

This clone came up once. J is TRBJ2-1 and V is TRBV15; the D gene is possibly TRBD1 (6 bases). The CDR3 is made up of 15 amino acids. V was cut by 0 bases and J by 7 bases, with 13 bases left in between. The V gene's germline CDR1 is LNHNV and CDR2 YYDKDF (reference sequence). The CDR3 DNA follows: TGTGCCACCAGCAGAGATCGGTGGGGGCTTAATGAGCAGTTCTTC. Translating it yields CATSRDRWGLNEQFF.